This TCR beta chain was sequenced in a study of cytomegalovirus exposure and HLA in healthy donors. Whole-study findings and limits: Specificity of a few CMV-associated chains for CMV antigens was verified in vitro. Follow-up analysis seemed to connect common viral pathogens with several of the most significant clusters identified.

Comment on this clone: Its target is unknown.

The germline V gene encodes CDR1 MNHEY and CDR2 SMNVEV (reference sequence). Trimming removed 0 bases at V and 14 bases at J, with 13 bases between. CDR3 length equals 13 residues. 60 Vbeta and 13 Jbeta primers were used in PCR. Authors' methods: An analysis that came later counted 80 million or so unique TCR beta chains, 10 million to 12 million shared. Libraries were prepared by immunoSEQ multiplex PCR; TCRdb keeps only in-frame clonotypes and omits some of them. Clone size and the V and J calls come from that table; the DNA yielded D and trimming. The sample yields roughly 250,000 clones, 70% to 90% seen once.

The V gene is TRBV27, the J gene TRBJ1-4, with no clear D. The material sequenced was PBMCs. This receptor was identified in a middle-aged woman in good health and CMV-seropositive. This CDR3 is CASSLSGGLYLFF. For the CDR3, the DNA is TGTGCCAGCAGTTTATCAGGAGGGCTTTATCTGTTTTTT.